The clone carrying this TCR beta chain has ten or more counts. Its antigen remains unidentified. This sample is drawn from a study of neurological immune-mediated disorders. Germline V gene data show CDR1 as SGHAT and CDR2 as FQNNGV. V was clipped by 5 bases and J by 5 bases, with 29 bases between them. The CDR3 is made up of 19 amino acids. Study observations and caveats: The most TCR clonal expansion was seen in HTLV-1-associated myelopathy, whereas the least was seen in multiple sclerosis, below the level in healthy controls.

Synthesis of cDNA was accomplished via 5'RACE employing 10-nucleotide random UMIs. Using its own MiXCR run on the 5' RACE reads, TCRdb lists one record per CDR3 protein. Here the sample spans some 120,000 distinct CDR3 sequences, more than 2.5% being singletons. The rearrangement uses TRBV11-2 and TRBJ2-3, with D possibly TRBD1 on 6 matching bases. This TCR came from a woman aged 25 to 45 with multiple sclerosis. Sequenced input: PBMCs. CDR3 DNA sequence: TGTGCCAGCAGCATCGACCGGGCCGAACCGGGACAAGGAATAGATACGCAGTATTTT. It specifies CASSIDRAEPGQGIDTQYF. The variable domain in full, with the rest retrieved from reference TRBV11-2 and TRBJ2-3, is EAGVAQSPRYKIIEKRQSVAFWCNPISGHATLYWYQQILGQGPKLLIQFQNNGVVDDSQLPKDRFSAERLKGVDSTLKIQPAKLEDSAVYLCASSIDRAEPGQGIDTQYFGPGTRLTVL.